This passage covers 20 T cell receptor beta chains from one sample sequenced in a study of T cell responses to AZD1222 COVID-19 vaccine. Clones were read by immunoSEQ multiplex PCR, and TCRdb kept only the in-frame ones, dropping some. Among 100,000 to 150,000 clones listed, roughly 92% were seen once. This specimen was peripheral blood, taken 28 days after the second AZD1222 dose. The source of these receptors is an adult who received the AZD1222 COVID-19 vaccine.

The CDR3 region is CASSMGRQGAAEAFF. CDR3 in DNA: TGTGCCAGTAGTATGGGGAGGCAGGGGGCAGCTGAAGCTTTCTTT. The chain has TRBV19 and TRBJ1-1; 8 nucleotides agree with TRBD1. The CDR3 extends over 15 amino acids. V was clipped by 3 bases and J by 6 bases; unmatched bases: 9. Germline V gene lookup returns CDR1 LNHDA and CDR2 SQIVND (reference sequence).

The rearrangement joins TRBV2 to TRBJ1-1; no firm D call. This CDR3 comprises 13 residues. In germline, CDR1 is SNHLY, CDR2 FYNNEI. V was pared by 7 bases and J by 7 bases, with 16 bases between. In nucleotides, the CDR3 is TGTGCCAGCACTTACGCGGTTCGTGGTGAAGCTTTCTTT. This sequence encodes CASTYAVRGEAFF.

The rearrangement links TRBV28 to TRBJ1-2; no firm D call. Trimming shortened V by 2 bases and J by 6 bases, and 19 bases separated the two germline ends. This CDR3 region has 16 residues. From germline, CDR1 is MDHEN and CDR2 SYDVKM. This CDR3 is CASSLAGARGPHGYTF. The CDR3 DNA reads TGTGCCAGCAGTTTAGCGGGTGCGAGAGGGCCCCATGGCTACACCTTC.

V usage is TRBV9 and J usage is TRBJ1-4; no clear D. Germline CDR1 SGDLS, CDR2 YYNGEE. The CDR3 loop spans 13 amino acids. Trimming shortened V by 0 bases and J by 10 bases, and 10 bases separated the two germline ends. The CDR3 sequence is CASSVAQRGKLFF. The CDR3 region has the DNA TGTGCCAGCAGCGTAGCACAACGAGGAAAACTGTTTTTT.

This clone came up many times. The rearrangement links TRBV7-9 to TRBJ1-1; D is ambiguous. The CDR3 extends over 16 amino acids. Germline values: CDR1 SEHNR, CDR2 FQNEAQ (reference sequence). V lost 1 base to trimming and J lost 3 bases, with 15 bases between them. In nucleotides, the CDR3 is TGTGCCAGCAGCTTAGGGGTCGGCCCAACGGACACTGAAGCTTTCTTT. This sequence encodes CASSLGVGPTDTEAFF.

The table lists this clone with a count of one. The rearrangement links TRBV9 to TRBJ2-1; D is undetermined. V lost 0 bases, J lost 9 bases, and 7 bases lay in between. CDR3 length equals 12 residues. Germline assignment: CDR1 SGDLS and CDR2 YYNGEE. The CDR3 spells CASSVEGSEQFF. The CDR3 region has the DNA TGTGCCAGCAGCGTAGAGGGAAGTGAGCAGTTCTTC.

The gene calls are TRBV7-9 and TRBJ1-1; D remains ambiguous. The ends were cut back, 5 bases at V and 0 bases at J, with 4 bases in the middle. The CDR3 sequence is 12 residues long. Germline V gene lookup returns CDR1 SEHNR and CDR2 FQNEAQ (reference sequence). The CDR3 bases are TGTGCCAGCAGCGAATTGAACACTGAAGCTTTCTTT. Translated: CASSELNTEAFF.

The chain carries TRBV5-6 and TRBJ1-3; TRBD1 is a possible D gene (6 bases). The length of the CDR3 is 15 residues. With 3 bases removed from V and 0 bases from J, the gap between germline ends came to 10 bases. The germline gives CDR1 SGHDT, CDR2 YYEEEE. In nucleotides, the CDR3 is TGTGCCAGCAGCTCCGAGACAGGCTCTGGAAACACCATATATTTT. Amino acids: CASSSETGSGNTIYF.

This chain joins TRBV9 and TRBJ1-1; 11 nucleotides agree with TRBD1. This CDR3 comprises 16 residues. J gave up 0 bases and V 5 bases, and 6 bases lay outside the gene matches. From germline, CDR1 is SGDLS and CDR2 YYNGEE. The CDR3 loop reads CASSYGQGAMNTEAFF. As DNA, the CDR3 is TGTGCCAGCAGTTACGGACAGGGGGCCATGAACACTGAAGCTTTCTTT.

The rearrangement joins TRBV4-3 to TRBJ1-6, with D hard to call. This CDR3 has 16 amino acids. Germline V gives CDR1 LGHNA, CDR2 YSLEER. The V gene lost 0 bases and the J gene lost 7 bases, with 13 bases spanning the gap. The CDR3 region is CASSQDSQMVNSPLHF. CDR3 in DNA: TGCGCCAGCAGCCAAGATTCCCAGATGGTAAATTCACCCCTCCACTTT.

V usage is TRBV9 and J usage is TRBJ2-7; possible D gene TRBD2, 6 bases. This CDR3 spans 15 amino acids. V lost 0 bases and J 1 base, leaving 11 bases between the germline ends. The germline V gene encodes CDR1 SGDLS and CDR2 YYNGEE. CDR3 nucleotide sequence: TGTGCCAGCAGCGTAGGGCCTAGCGAGTCCTACGAGCAGTACTTC. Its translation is CASSVGPSESYEQYF.

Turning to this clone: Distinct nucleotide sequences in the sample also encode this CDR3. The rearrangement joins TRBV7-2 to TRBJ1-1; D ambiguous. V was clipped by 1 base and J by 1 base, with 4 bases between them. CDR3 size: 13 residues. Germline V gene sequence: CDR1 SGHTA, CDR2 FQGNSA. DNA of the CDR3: TGTGCCAGCAGCTTAGTAGAGAACACTGAAGCTTTCTTT. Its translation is CASSLVENTEAFF.

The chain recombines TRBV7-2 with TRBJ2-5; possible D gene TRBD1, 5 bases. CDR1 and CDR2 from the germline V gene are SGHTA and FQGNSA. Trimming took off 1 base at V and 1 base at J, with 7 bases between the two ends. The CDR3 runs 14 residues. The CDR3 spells CASSLGQIQETQYF. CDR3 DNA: TGTGCCAGCAGCTTAGGACAGATCCAAGAGACCCAGTACTTC.

CDR3 in DNA: TGTGCCAGCAGCCCAGGAAATTCACCCCTCCACTTT. This encodes CASSPGNSPLHF. The J gene is TRBJ1-6, the V gene TRBV7-9; D remains unclear. Trimming removed 5 bases from V and 7 bases from J, with 6 bases in between. Germline lookup yields CDR1 SEHNR and CDR2 FQNEAQ (reference sequence). CDR3 length: 12 amino acids.

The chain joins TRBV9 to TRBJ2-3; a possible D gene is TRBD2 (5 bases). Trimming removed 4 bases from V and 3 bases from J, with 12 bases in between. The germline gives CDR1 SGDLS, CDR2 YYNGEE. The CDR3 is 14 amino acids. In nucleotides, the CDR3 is TGTGCCAGCAGCCAAGGACTTTCAACAGATACGCAGTATTTT. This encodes CASSQGLSTDTQYF.

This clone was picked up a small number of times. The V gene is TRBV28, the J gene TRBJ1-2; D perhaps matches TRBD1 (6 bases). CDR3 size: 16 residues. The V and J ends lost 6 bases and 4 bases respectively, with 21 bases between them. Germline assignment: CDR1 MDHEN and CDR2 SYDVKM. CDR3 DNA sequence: TGTGCCAGCAGCCTCGGGGGGGCGGACAGTGGCTATGGCTACACCTTC. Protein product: CASSLGGADSGYGYTF.

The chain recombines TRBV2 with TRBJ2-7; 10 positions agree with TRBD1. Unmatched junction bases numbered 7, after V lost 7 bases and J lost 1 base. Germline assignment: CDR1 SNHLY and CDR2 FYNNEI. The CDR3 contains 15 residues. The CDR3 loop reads CASTKTGQGSYEQYF. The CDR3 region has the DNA TGTGCCAGCACCAAAACGGGACAGGGGTCCTACGAGCAGTACTTC.

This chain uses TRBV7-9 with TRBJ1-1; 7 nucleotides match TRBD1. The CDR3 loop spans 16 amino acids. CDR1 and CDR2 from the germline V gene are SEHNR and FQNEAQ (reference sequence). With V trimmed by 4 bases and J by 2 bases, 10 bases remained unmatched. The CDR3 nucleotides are TGTGCCAGCAGCTCTCTCCAGGCAGGGGGAAACACTGAAGCTTTCTTT. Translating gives CASSSLQAGGNTEAFF.

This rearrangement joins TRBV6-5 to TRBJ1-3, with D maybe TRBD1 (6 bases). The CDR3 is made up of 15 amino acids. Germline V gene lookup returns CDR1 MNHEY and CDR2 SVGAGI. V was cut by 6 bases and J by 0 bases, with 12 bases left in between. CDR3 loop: CASSVTGSSGNTIYF. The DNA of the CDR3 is TGTGCCAGCAGCGTAACAGGGAGCTCTGGAAACACCATATATTTT.

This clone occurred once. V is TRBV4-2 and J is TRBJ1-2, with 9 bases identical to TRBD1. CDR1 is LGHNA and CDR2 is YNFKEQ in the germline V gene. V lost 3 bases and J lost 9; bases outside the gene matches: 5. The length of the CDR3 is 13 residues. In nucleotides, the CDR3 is TGTGCCAGCAGCCAGACAGGGGGACGCAGCTACACCTTC. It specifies CASSQTGGRSYTF.